Listed below are T cell receptor beta chains from one sample, sequenced in a study of post-analysis software for immune sequencing data. TCRdb redid the calling of the PCR reads with MiXCR, one entry per CDR3 protein. This sample carries roughly 650,000 distinct CDR3 sequences, 55% to 70% of them seen once, and the ten largest clones take approximately 11%. Sample: blood. The receptors derive from a girl aged 2 to 10 with multiple sclerosis. Each CDR3 is given with its conserved first and last residue. D genes are given only for firm matches. Only some rows state a clone size, as once, few, many or a class for expanded clones.

CDR3 length	clone size	V gene	D gene	J gene	CDR3 protein	CDR3 DNA
13	.	TRBV5-1	.	TRBJ2-7	CASSLTLSYEQYF	TGCGCCAGCAGCTTGACACTCTCCTACGAGCAGTACTTC
15	.	TRBV9	.	TRBJ1-1	CASSVSQGGGTEAFF	TGTGCCAGCAGCGTATCCCAGGGAGGGGGGACTGAAGCTTTCTTT
15	.	TRBV11-2	.	TRBJ2-7	CASSSPRPGLGEQYF	TGTGCCAGCAGCTCCCCTCGGCCGGGTCTGGGCGAGCAGTACTTC
14	once	TRBV12-3/TRBV12-4	.	TRBJ2-5	CASSPRAAVSDQYF	TGTGCCAGCAGTCCACGGGCCGCGGTCTCCGACCAGTACTTC
15	few	TRBV5-8	TRBD1	TRBJ2-1	CASSGQGSLGDEQFF	TGTGCCAGCAGCGGACAGGGGTCACTTGGGGATGAGCAGTTCTTC
16	.	TRBV24-1	TRBD2	TRBJ2-1	CAASDATSGSYNEQFF	TGTGCCGCCAGTGATGCGACTAGCGGTTCCTACAATGAGCAGTTCTTC
15	few	TRBV27	TRBD2	TRBJ2-7	CASSSTSGKFAEQYF	TGTGCCAGCAGTTCAACTAGCGGGAAGTTCGCCGAGCAGTACTTC
12	.	TRBV3-1	.	TRBJ1-1	CASSQASAEAFF	TGTGCCAGCAGCCAAGCGAGTGCTGAAGCTTTCTTT
15	once	TRBV7-2	.	TRBJ2-1	CASSSTPHSYNEQFF	TGTGCCAGCAGCTCGACTCCCCACTCCTACAATGAGCAGTTCTTC
13	.	TRBV5-6	.	TRBJ2-1	CAGGDQTYNEQFF	TGTGCCGGAGGGGACCAGACCTACAATGAGCAGTTCTTC
15	.	TRBV15	.	TRBJ2-7	CATSTTELVDYEQYF	TGTGCCACCAGCACCACAGAACTAGTGGACTACGAGCAGTACTTC
16	.	TRBV6-2/TRBV6-3	.	TRBJ2-7	CASSYSSPGPTYEQYF	TGTGCCAGCAGTTACTCGTCCCCAGGCCCGACCTACGAGCAGTACTTC
18	.	TRBV6-2/TRBV6-3	TRBD2	TRBJ2-1	CASSYLTSGSHPYNEQFF	TGTGCCAGCAGTTACCTTACTAGCGGGAGTCACCCCTACAATGAGCAGTTCTTC
15	.	TRBV7-9	.	TRBJ1-4	CASNPVDTTNEKLFF	TGTGCCAGCAACCCAGTCGACACTACTAATGAAAAACTGTTTTTT
14	few	TRBV27	.	TRBJ2-6	CASSKGLGANVLTF	TGTGCCAGCAGTAAAGGACTTGGGGCCAACGTCCTGACTTTC
13	.	TRBV25-1	.	TRBJ2-6	CASIGSGANVLTF	TGTGCCAGCATCGGCTCTGGGGCCAACGTCCTGACTTTC
13	.	TRBV14	.	TRBJ2-5	CASSQVGFGTQYF	TGTGCCAGCAGCCAAGTAGGGTTCGGGACCCAGTACTTC
13	few	TRBV29-1	.	TRBJ2-7	CSVEGGIGGEQYF	TGCAGCGTGGAAGGGGGGATCGGGGGCGAGCAGTACTTC
13	.	TRBV29-1	.	TRBJ2-7	CSVAGDNPYEQYF	TGCAGCGTTGCGGGGGACAACCCCTACGAGCAGTACTTC
15	.	TRBV5-1	.	TRBJ2-3	CASSSITGGTDTQYF	TGCGCCAGCAGCTCTATAACCGGCGGGACAGATACGCAGTATTTT
14	.	TRBV12-3/TRBV12-4	.	TRBJ2-1	CASSPRTSTNEQFF	TGTGCCAGCAGCCCCCGGACTTCGACTAATGAGCAGTTCTTC
12	.	TRBV6-6	.	TRBJ2-1	CASRTSAYEQFF	TGTGCCAGCCGGACATCGGCGTATGAGCAGTTCTTC
14	few	TRBV6-6	TRBD1	TRBJ2-7	CASSSTGTGSEQYF	TGTGCCAGCAGTTCGACCGGGACAGGATCCGAGCAGTACTTC
12	.	TRBV29-1	.	TRBJ1-1	CSGHREDTEAFF	TGCAGCGGGCACAGGGAGGACACTGAAGCTTTCTTT